The rows below give T cell receptor beta chains drawn from one sample of a study of CD8 T cells in ankylosing spondylitis. TCRdb ran MiXCR on the 5' RACE reads and lists one entry per CDR3 protein. Of a few hundred thousand distinct CDR3 sequences listed, over 8.5% are singletons. The source material was blood, either unsorted or a sorted T cell fraction (not recorded which). The receptors here all came from a male donor with ankylosing spondylitis or in good health (not recorded which). Both conserved end residues are part of each CDR3.

J,V,CDR3
TRBJ2-1,TRBV15,CATSREDRVGNEQFF
TRBJ2-3,TRBV7-6,CASSLGLEGTTDTQYF
TRBJ1-2,TRBV5-1,CASSLDDGTGNGYTF
TRBJ2-1,TRBV29-1,CSVPNAGEQFF
TRBJ1-1,TRBV5-1,CASSLREMNTEAFF
TRBJ2-4,TRBV5-1,CASSARGGPPFPQYF
TRBJ2-3,TRBV12-3/TRBV12-4,CASSPPEGSDTQYF
TRBJ1-2,TRBV5-1,CASSSRGTEINYGYTF
TRBJ2-1,TRBV12-3/TRBV12-4,CASSSSLGRAINEQFF
TRBJ2-3,TRBV20-1,CSVTTSADTQYF
TRBJ2-7,TRBV28,CASTAPGLAGVSYEQYF
TRBJ1-2,TRBV3-1,CASSPPEGGNYGYTF
TRBJ2-7,TRBV10-3,CAISDPETYEQYF
TRBJ2-2,TRBV10-3,CAIRGQGADTGELFF
TRBJ1-2,TRBV5-1,CASSLESRTGNGYTF
TRBJ2-2,TRBV3-1,CASSFGTSGTGELFF
TRBJ2-7,TRBV7-9,CASSGGQGLLEQYF
TRBJ2-6,TRBV20-1,CSARTAGANVLTF
TRBJ2-3,TRBV10-3,CAIAGDLTDTQYF
TRBJ2-2,TRBV20-1,CSARDPGLGRSGTGELFF
TRBJ2-1,TRBV7-9,CASSLEGTVEQFF
TRBJ2-5,TRBV9,CASSVVETQYF
TRBJ1-1,TRBV11-2,CASRPSGGNTEAFF
TRBJ2-5,TRBV7-2,CASSGDGETQYF
TRBJ2-1,TRBV10-3,CASHPAEYNEQFF
TRBJ2-5,TRBV7-2,CATGYRDLGTQYF
TRBJ2-1,TRBV20-1,CSARDGASDNNEQFF
TRBJ2-5,TRBV20-1,CSASPGTLLETQYF
TRBJ2-3,TRBV4-1,CASSQAGPAGEVIDTQYF
TRBJ2-5,TRBV5-1,CASSLSGLAQETQYF
TRBJ2-1,TRBV6-1,CASSASLAGGYNEQFF
TRBJ1-2,TRBV28,CASSPTDDSYGYTF
TRBJ2-7,TRBV12-3/TRBV12-4,CASSPRSGTGLYEQYF
TRBJ1-2,TRBV10-3,CAISEDRGGNYGYTF
TRBJ2-3,TRBV5-1,CASSLADKLPQYF
TRBJ2-7,TRBV6-5,CASSFGTGPTYEQYF
TRBJ2-1,TRBV7-9,CASSLQGAIYNEQFF
TRBJ2-7,TRBV27,CASSQGLPSSYEQYF
TRBJ2-4,TRBV4-1,CASSQLFRGTAKNIQYF
TRBJ2-1,TRBV9,CASSVGLAGTYNEQFF
TRBJ2-7,TRBV5-1,CASRQDEGSEQYF
TRBJ1-3,TRBV5-1,CASSLGISGNTIYF
TRBJ2-3,TRBV2,CATKDTQYF
TRBJ2-3,TRBV5-1,CASSLRGGTDTQYF
TRBJ1-1,TRBV4-1,CSSRSPTGGTEAFF
TRBJ2-7,TRBV5-1,CASSLDRGQVYEQYF
TRBJ2-1,TRBV5-1,CASSLALSGKGNEQFF
TRBJ2-7,TRBV7-3,CASSLTSSDYHEQYF
TRBJ2-1,TRBV12-3/TRBV12-4,CASSRSASGTGIGNEQFF
TRBJ2-7,TRBV12-3/TRBV12-4,CASSFWDRGEQYF
TRBJ1-4,TRBV6-1,CASSGQAGEKLFF
TRBJ2-5,TRBV5-6,CASSTQYGTAQETQYF
TRBJ1-2,TRBV19,CASSGHWGYTF
TRBJ1-4,TRBV28,CASSPQGVGEKLFF
TRBJ1-1,TRBV18,CASSPRTEDLGTEAFF
TRBJ2-7,TRBV5-1,CASSYGTDYEQYF
TRBJ2-2,TRBV2,CASGDGTGDTGELFF